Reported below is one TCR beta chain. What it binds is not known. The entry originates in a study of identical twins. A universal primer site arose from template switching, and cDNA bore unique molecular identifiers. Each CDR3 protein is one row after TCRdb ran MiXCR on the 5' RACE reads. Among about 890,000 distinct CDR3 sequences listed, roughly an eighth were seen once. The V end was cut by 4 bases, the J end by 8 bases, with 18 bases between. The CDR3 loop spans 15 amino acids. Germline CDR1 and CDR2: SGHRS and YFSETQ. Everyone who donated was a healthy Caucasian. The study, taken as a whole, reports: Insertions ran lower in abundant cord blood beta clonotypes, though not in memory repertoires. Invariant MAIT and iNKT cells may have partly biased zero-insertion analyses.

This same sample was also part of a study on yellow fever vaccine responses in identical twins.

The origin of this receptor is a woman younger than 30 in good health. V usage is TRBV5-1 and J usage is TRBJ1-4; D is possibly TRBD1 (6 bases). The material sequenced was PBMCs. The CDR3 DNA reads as TGCGCCAGCAGCCAGACGGGGGGCGCCGGGGAAAAACTGTTTTTT. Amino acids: CASSQTGGAGEKLFF.